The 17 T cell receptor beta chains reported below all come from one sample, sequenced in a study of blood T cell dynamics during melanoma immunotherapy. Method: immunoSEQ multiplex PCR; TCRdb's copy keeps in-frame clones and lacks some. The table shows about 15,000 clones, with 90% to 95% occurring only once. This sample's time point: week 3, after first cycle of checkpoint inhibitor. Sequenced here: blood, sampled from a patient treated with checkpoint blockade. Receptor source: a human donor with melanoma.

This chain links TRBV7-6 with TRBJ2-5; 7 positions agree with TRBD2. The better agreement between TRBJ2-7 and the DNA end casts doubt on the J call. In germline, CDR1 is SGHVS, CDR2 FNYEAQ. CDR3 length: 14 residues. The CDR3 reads CASSPWGGPYEQYF. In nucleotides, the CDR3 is TGTGCCAGCAGCCCCTGGGGAGGGCCCTACGAGCAGTACTTC.

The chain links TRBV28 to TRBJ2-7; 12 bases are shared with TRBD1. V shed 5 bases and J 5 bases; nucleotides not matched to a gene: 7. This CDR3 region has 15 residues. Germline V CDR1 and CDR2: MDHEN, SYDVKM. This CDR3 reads CASSPSGTGGDEQYF. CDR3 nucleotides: TGTGCCAGCAGTCCCTCGGGGACAGGGGGCGACGAGCAGTACTTC.

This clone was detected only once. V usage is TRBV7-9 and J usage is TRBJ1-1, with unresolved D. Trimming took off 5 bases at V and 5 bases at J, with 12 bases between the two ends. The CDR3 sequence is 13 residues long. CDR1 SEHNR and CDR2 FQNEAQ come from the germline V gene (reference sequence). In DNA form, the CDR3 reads TGTGCCAGCAGCCCAACCGGGGTGACTGAAGCTTTCTTT. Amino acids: CASSPTGVTEAFF.

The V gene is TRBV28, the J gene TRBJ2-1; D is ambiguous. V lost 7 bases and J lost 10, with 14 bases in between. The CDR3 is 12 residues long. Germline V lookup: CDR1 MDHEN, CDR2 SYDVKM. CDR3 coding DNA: TGTGCCAGCACCGAACTCATGGGCGAGCAGTTCTTC. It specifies CASTELMGEQFF.

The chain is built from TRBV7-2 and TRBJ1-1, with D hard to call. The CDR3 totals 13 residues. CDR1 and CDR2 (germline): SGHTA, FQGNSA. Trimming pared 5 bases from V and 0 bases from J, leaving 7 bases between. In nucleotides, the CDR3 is TGTGCCAGCAGCGGATCTGTGAACACTGAAGCTTTCTTT. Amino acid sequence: CASSGSVNTEAFF.

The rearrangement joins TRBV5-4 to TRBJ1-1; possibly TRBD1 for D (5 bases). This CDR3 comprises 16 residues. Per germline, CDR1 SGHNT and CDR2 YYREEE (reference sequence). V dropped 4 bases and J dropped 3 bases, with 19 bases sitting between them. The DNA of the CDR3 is TGTGCCAGCAGCCCCCGGACGGGGGAGTCATACACTGAAGCTTTCTTT. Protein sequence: CASSPRTGESYTEAFF. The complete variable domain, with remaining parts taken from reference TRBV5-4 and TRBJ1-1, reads ETGVTQSPTHLIKTRGQQVTLRCSSQSGHNTVSWYQQALGQGPQFIFQYYREEENGRGNFPPRFSGLQFPNYSSELNVNALELDDSALYLCASSPRTGESYTEAFFGQGTRLTVV.

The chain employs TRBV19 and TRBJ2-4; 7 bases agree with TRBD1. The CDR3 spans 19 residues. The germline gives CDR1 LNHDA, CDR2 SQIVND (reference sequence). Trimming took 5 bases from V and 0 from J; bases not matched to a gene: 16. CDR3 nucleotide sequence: TGTGCCAGTAGTGAATCCGGGACAGCATTGGTAACAGCCAAAAACATTCAGTACTTC. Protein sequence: CASSESGTALVTAKNIQYF.

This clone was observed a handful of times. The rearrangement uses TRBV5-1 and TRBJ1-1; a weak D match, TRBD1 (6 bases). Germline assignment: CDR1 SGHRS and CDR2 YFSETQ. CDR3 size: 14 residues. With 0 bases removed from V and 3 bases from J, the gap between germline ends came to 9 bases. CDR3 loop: CASSLGQVDTEAFF. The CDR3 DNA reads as TGCGCCAGCAGCTTGGGACAGGTGGACACTGAAGCTTTCTTT.

The CDR3: CASRTGGGRETQYF. As DNA, the CDR3 is TGTGCCAGCAGGACAGGGGGCGGGAGGGAGACCCAGTACTTC. The chain joins TRBV11-2 to TRBJ2-5; TRBD1 aligns across 10 bases. From germline, CDR1 is SGHAT and CDR2 FQNNGV. Trimming at V came to 6 bases and at J to 5 bases, leaving 6 bases not matched to a gene. CDR3 length: 14 residues.

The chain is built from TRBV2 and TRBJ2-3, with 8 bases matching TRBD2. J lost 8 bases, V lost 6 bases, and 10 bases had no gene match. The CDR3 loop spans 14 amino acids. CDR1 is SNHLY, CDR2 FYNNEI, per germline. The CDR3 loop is CASSDPQTSVTQYF. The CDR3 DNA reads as TGTGCCAGCAGCGACCCGCAGACTAGCGTTACGCAGTATTTT. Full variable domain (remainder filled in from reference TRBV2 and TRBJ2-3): EPEVTQTPSHQVTQMGQEVILRCVPISNHLYFYWYRQILGQKVEFLVSFYNNEISEKSEIFDDQFSVERPDGSNFTLKIRSTKLEDSAMYFCASSDPQTSVTQYFGPGTRLTVL.

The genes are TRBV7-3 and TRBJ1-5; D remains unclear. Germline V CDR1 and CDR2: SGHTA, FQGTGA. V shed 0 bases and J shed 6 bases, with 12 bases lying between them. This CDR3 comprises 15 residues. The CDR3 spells CASSLTTRNSQPQHF. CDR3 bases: TGTGCCAGCAGCTTAACTACCAGAAACAGTCAGCCCCAGCATTTT. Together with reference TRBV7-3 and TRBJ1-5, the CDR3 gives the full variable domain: GAGVSQTPSNKVTEKGKYVELRCDPISGHTALYWYRQSLGQGPEFLIYFQGTGAADDSGLPNDRFFAVRPEGSVSTLKIQRTERGDSAVYLCASSLTTRNSQPQHFGDGTRLSIL.

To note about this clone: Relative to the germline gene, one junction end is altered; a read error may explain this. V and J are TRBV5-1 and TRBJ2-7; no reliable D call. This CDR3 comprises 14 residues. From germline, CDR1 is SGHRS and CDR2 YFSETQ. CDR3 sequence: CASSLLITGYEQCF. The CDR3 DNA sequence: TGCGCCAGCAGCTTGCTTATAACGGGCTACGAGCAGTGCTTC.

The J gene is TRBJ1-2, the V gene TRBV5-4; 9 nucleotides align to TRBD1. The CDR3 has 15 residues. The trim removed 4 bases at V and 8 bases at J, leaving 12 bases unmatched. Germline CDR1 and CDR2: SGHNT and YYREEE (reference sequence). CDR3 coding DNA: TGTGCCAGCAGCAATGAACAGGGGGCGTCTATAGGCTACACCTTC. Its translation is CASSNEQGASIGYTF.

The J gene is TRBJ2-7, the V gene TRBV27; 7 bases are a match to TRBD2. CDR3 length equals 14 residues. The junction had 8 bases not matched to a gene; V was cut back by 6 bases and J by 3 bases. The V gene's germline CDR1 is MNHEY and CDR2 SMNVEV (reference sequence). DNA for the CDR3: TGTGCCAGCAGCATCTTAGGACTAGGCTACGAGCAGTACTTC. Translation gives CASSILGLGYEQYF.

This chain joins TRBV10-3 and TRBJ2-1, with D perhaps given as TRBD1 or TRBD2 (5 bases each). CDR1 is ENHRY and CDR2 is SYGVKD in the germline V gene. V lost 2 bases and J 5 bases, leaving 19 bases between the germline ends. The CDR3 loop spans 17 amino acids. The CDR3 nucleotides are TGTGCCATCAGTGAGATCTTCGGGACCACCTCGGACAATGAGCAGTTCTTC. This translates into CAISEIFGTTSDNEQFF.

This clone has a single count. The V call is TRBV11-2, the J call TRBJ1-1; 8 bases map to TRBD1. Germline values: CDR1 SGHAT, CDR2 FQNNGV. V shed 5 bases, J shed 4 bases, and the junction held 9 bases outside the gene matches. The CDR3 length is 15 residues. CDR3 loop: CASSPTGGTVTEAFF. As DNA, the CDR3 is TGTGCCAGCAGCCCTACAGGGGGGACGGTCACTGAAGCTTTCTTT.

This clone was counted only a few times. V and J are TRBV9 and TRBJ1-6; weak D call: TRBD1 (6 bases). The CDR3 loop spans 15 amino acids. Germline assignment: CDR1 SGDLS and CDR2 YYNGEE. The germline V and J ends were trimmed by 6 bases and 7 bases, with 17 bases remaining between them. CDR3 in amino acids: CASTLQGSENSPLHF. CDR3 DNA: TGTGCCAGCACCCTACAGGGAAGCGAAAATTCACCCCTCCACTTT.